One sample yielded the 27 T cell receptor beta chains listed below, sequenced in a study of metastatic and nonmetastatic thyroid tumors. Via MiXCR, TCRdb re-called the PCR reads. The sample lists roughly 40,000 clones, approximately 15% occurring once. All patients reached thyroid surgery having received no treatment beforehand. Sequenced: blood. Receptors originate from a female donor with papillary thyroid cancer or a benign thyroid nodule (not recorded which). Some clones in this sample may be carry-over from other donors' samples.

A note on this clone: This could be a read error, since a much larger clone is one nucleotide away. This sequence joins TRBV18 and TRBJ2-7; D gene ambiguous. Germline lookup yields CDR1 KGHSH and CDR2 LQKENI. The CDR3 contains 14 residues. The DNA for the CDR3 is TGTGCCAGCCCACCACCGGCCGGCTCCTACGAGCAGTACTTC. Its translation: CASPPPAGSYEQYF.

V usage is TRBV7-2 and J usage is TRBJ2-1, with 8 bases lining up with TRBD2. The CDR3 totals 14 residues. Germline CDR1 reads SGHTA; CDR2 reads FQGNSA. Trimming at V came to 1 base and at J to 10 bases, leaving 6 bases not matched to a gene. CDR3 DNA sequence: TGTGCCAGCAGCTTAGGAGCTAGCGGGTGGGAGCAGTTCTTC. Translating it yields CASSLGASGWEQFF.

This clone was observed at least ten times. The chain employs TRBV5-6 and TRBJ1-2, with unresolved D. CDR1 is SGHDT and CDR2 is YYEEEE in the germline V gene. This CDR3 has 15 residues. With 4 bases removed from V and 5 bases from J, the gap between germline ends came to 18 bases. The CDR3 sequence is CASSPKAGLGYGYTF. The CDR3 DNA is TGTGCCAGCAGCCCGAAAGCCGGCCTCGGGTATGGCTACACCTTC.

Of note for this clone: Without the conserved terminal phenylalanine or tryptophan, this CDR3 likely stems from a read error. The V call is TRBV12-3 or TRBV12-4, the J call TRBJ1-3; the D gene is possibly TRBD1 (5 bases). This CDR3 has 16 residues. CDR3 sequence reads: CASSFTGAISGNTIYL. The CDR3 DNA sequence: TGTGCAAGCAGTTTTACAGGTGCCATCTCTGGAAACACCATATATTTA.

A word on this clone: Being one base from a much bigger clone, this may be a read error. The chain recombines TRBV14 with TRBJ1-4; a possible D gene is TRBD1 (5 bases). V lost 4 bases, J lost 8 bases, and 14 bases lay in between. CDR1 is SGHDN and CDR2 is FVKESK in the germline V gene. The CDR3 sequence is 14 residues long. The CDR3 DNA follows: TGTGCCAGCAGCCCCAGGGTGCAGATCGAAAAACTGTTTTTT. Translating it yields CASSPRVQIEKLFF. The full variable domain, its missing parts supplied by reference TRBV14 and TRBJ1-4, is EAGVTQFPSHSVIEKGQTVTLRCDPISGHDNLYWYRRVMGKEIKFLLHFVKESKQDESGMPNNRFLAERTGGTYSTLKVQPAELEDSGVYFCASSPRVQIEKLFFGSGTQLSVL.

This clone was picked up many times. The chain joins TRBV27 to TRBJ1-1, with 7 nucleotides matching TRBD1. The CDR3 loop spans 16 amino acids. V shed 6 bases, J shed 2 bases, and the junction held 12 bases outside the gene matches. Germline V gene sequence: CDR1 MNHEY, CDR2 SMNVEV (reference sequence). The chain's CDR3 is CASRPDRSIVNTEAFF. Written as DNA, the CDR3 is TGTGCCAGCAGACCGGACAGGTCTATCGTTAACACTGAAGCTTTCTTT.

This clone has at least ten counts. The chain carries TRBV6-5 and TRBJ1-1; no reliable D call. The CDR3 is 14 amino acids. The V end lost 2 bases, the J end lost 2 bases, and 9 bases lay between the germline ends. Germline V lookup: CDR1 MNHEY, CDR2 SVGAGI. DNA of the CDR3: TGTGCCAGCAGTTACGGACGGTTAAACACTGAAGCTTTCTTT. Translated: CASSYGRLNTEAFF.

A few counts support this clone. This chain uses TRBV28 with TRBJ2-7; D uncertain. This CDR3 has 14 residues. Germline V CDR1 and CDR2: MDHEN, SYDVKM. The V end lost 4 bases, the J end lost 2 bases, and 12 bases lay between the germline ends. CDR3 nucleotide sequence: TGTGCCAGCAGTTCCCGGACCCGTCCCTACGAGCAGTACTTC. Encoded protein: CASSSRTRPYEQYF.

In this sample, this clone turned up many times. The chain's CDR3 is CASSLDRGRNQPQHF. CDR3 DNA: TGTGCCAGCAGCCTTGACAGGGGTCGCAATCAGCCCCAGCATTTT. The chain joins TRBV4-2 to TRBJ1-5; 8 bases fit TRBD1. V dropped 4 bases and J dropped 2; count of bases not matched to a gene: 4. CDR1 and CDR2 (germline): LGHNA, YNFKEQ. The CDR3 runs 15 residues.

This clone showed up many times. The DNA for the CDR3 is TGTGCCTGGAGTCGACAGGGGCCGCACGCTGCTTATGGCTACACCTTC. This encodes CAWSRQGPHAAYGYTF. The chain uses TRBV30 and TRBJ1-2, with TRBD1 matching over 8 bases. Germline assignment: CDR1 GTSNPN and CDR2 SVGIG (reference sequence). Trimming took 2 bases from V and 5 from J; bases not matched to a gene: 13. The CDR3 length is 16 residues.

Written as DNA, the CDR3 is TGTGCCAGTAGTATTAGGGCCGACTCCTACGAGCAGTACTTC. It encodes CASSIRADSYEQYF. This chain connects TRBV19 to TRBJ2-7; D remains ambiguous. V lost 3 bases, J lost 0 bases, and 9 bases lay in between. Germline CDR1 and CDR2: LNHDA and SQIVND (reference sequence). The CDR3 runs 14 residues.

This clone was counted ten times or more. The chain uses TRBV28 and TRBJ2-3, with D possibly TRBD2 on 6 matching bases. The CDR3 consists of 13 residues. CDR1 and CDR2 from the germline V gene are MDHEN and SYDVKM. V was clipped by 8 bases and J by 8 bases, with 17 bases between them. The CDR3 region is CASQNYEGGTQYF. CDR3 nucleotide sequence: TGTGCCAGCCAAAACTACGAGGGAGGTACGCAGTATTTT.

With respect to this clone: It may be a read error: a sequence one base away is much more abundant. The chain links TRBV20-1 to TRBJ2-7; 8 bases are shared with TRBD2. After removal of 2 bases from V and 7 bases from J, the junction contained 7 bases not matched to a gene. The CDR3 totals 13 residues. Looked up from germline, CDR1 is DFQATT and CDR2 is SNEGSKA (reference sequence). The CDR3 DNA reads as TGCAGTGCTAGATATATAACTAGCGGTGAGCAGTACTTC. Protein: CSARYITSGEQYF.

This clone was counted ten times or more. The chain is built from TRBV19 and TRBJ1-3; 8 nucleotides line up with TRBD1. This CDR3 comprises 17 residues. The V gene end was trimmed by 4 bases and the J gene end by 0 bases; junction bases not matched to a gene: 8. Germline V lookup: CDR1 LNHDA, CDR2 SQIVND (reference sequence). CDR3 residues: CASSRGDRPSSGNTIYF. CDR3 nucleotide sequence: TGTGCCAGTAGTAGGGGGGACAGGCCAAGCTCTGGAAACACCATATATTTT.

This chain joins TRBV6-2 or TRBV6-3 and TRBJ2-7; D is unresolved. Germline assignment: CDR1 MNHEY and CDR2 SVGEGT. The V end was cut by 2 bases, the J end by 5 bases, with 10 bases between. This CDR3 comprises 13 residues. The CDR3 loop is CASSYPGPDEQYF. CDR3 coding DNA: TGTGCCAGCAGTTACCCCGGTCCAGACGAGCAGTACTTC.

There are a few counts of this clone. The chain uses TRBV2 and TRBJ1-2; possibly TRBD1 for D (6 bases). Trimming cost V 2 bases and J 8 bases, with 18 bases left between them. Per the germline V gene, CDR1 is SNHLY and CDR2 is FYNNEI. CDR3 length: 15 residues. The DNA for the CDR3 is TGTGCCAGCAGTGAAACCCCCGTGACAGGTGACGGCTACACCTTC. Its translation: CASSETPVTGDGYTF.

This clone has just a few counts. This rearrangement joins TRBV29-1 to TRBJ2-7; 9 bases fit TRBD1. The CDR3 contains 13 residues. Germline CDR1 and CDR2: SQVTM and ANQGSEA. Unmatched junction bases numbered 4, after V lost 7 bases and J lost 0 bases. The CDR3 DNA reads as TGCAGCGCACAGGGGGCGAACTCCTACGAGCAGTACTTC. Translation gives CSAQGANSYEQYF.

The sample holds a few counts of this clone. The chain joins TRBV20-1 to TRBJ1-2; D not resolved. Germline CDR1 is DFQATT and CDR2 is SNEGSKA (reference sequence). The CDR3 runs to 13 residues. V was pared by 2 bases and J by 2 bases, with 9 bases between. DNA for the CDR3: TGCAGTGCTAGAATACAGTTGAACTATGGCTACACCTTC. The encoded protein is CSARIQLNYGYTF.

The genes are TRBV4-1 and TRBJ2-2; TRBD2 agrees at 14 bases. Germline loops: CDR1 MGHRA, CDR2 YSYEKL. The CDR3 has 20 amino acids. V dropped 0 bases and J dropped 5; count of bases not matched to a gene: 11. The CDR3 sequence is CASSQDEAGLAGEGTGELFF. CDR3 DNA sequence: TGCGCCAGCAGCCAAGATGAGGCGGGACTAGCGGGAGAAGGTACCGGGGAGCTGTTTTTT.

This clone has just a few counts. It may be a read error: a sequence one base away is much more abundant. The rearrangement uses TRBV30 and TRBJ2-3; D possibly matches TRBD1 or TRBD2 (6 bases each). Germline loops: CDR1 GTSNPN, CDR2 SVGIG (reference sequence). The V and J ends lost 3 bases and 5 bases respectively, with 15 bases between them. The length of the CDR3 is 14 residues. CDR3 sequence: CAWRTSGAGDTQYF. In DNA, the CDR3 is TGTGCCTGGAGAACTTCGGGGGCGGGAGATACGCAGTATTTT. The variable domain in full, with the rest retrieved from reference TRBV30 and TRBJ2-3, is SQTIHQWPATLVQPVGSPLSLECTVEGTSNPNLYWYRQAAGRGLQLLFYSVGIGQISSEVPQNLSASRPQDRQFILSSKKLLLSDSGFYLCAWRTSGAGDTQYFGPGTRLTVL.

This clone was seen repeatedly, ten times or more. Other nucleotide sequences in the sample specify the same CDR3. This rearrangement joins TRBV5-1 to TRBJ2-5; D gene uncertain. V was trimmed by 0 bases and J by 3 bases, leaving 6 bases between them. CDR1 is SGHRS and CDR2 is YFSETQ in the germline V gene. The CDR3 extends over 13 amino acids. CDR3 DNA: TGCGCCAGCAGCTTGGTAGAGAAAGAGACCCAGTACTTC. Its translation: CASSLVEKETQYF.

This sequence joins TRBV5-1 and TRBJ2-5, with TRBD2 identical over 11 bases. Germline-derived CDR1 and CDR2 are SGHRS and YFSETQ. V lost 0 bases to trimming and J lost 5 bases; unmatched junction nucleotides: 9. The CDR3 has 17 residues. The CDR3 DNA is TGCGCCAGCAGCTTGGTCGGTACTAGCGGGAGTGGGGAGACCCAGTACTTC. Translating gives CASSLVGTSGSGETQYF. Drawing the rest from reference TRBV5-1 and TRBJ2-5, the complete variable domain is KAGVTQTPRYLIKTRGQQVTLSCSPISGHRSVSWYQQTPGQGLQFLFEYFSETQRNKGNFPGRFSGRQFSNSRSEMNVSTLELGDSALYLCASSLVGTSGSGETQYFGPGTRLLVL.

Points on this clone: One end of the junction does not line up with germline, which may come from a read error. The sample holds other DNA sequences that translate to the same CDR3. CDR3 region: CASREFPGTSYEQYF. CDR3 DNA: TGTGCCAGCCGTGAGTTCCCGGGCACCTCCTACGAGCAGTACTTC. The J gene is TRBJ2-7, the V gene TRBV5-1; no clear D gene. This CDR3 comprises 15 residues. The germline CDR1 and CDR2 sequences are SGHRS and YFSETQ.

The chain recombines TRBV18 with TRBJ2-7; perhaps TRBD2 as D (5 bases). The length of the CDR3 is 15 residues. The V end lost 0 bases, the J end lost 5 bases, and 14 bases lay between the germline ends. Germline CDR1 KGHSH, CDR2 LQKENI. CDR3 sequence reads: CASSPPSAVRDEQYF. The CDR3 nucleotides are TGTGCCAGCTCACCACCGTCAGCGGTCCGGGACGAGCAGTACTTC.

About this clone itself: With a much larger clone just one base away, this may be a read error. The same CDR3 is also encoded by other DNA sequences in this sample. The V and J genes are TRBV30 and TRBJ2-5; D is possibly TRBD2 (6 bases). CDR3 length equals 12 residues. Germline V gives CDR1 GTSNPN, CDR2 SVGIG (reference sequence). CDR3: CAWERDQETQYF. The CDR3 DNA reads TGTGCATGGGAGCGGGACCAAGAGACCCAGTACTTC. Filled out from reference TRBV30 and TRBJ2-5, the complete variable domain reads SQTIHQWPATLVQPVGSPLSLECTVEGTSNPNLYWYRQAAGRGLQLLFYSVGIGQISSEVPQNLSASRPQDRQFILSSKKLLLSDSGFYLCAWERDQETQYFGPGTRLLVL.

Comment on this clone: One junction end disagrees with the germline gene, perhaps due to a read error. The CDR3 protein is CTSSAIGKSYEQYF. The CDR3 bases are TGTACCAGCAGCGCTATCGGGAAGTCCTACGAGCAGTACTTC. The chain links TRBV9 to TRBJ2-7; perhaps TRBD2 as D (5 bases). The CDR3 loop spans 14 amino acids. CDR1 is SGDLS, CDR2 YYNGEE, per germline.

The chain recombines TRBV11-2 with TRBJ1-2; 7 nucleotides align to TRBD1. Losses at the gene ends were 5 bases for V and 9 bases for J; bases not matched to a gene: 15. CDR1 and CDR2 (germline): SGHAT, FQNNGV. The CDR3 is made up of 15 amino acids. As DNA, the CDR3 is TGTGCCAGCAGCCCAAGGACAGGAGGAGCCGTTAGCTACACCTTC. This translates into CASSPRTGGAVSYTF.